The sequence of this TCR beta chain was determined in a study of CD8 T cells in ankylosing spondylitis. Study-wide points: Clones linked to disease were reported to show significant enrichment in matched ankylosing spondylitis synovial fluid. Characteristic of ankylosing spondylitis blood, it appeared, was a TCR beta motif comprising roughly eight highly homologous variants. Disease-linked clones displayed a CD8+ phenotype and appeared relatively rarely in peripheral blood.

The germline CDR1 and CDR2 sequences are DFQATT and SNEGSKA (reference sequence). The CDR3 length is 15 residues. The trim removed 5 bases at V and 2 bases at J, leaving 9 bases unmatched. Researchers built TCR beta libraries using quantitative 5'-RACE with molecular barcodes. TCRdb re-called the 5' RACE reads through MiXCR, storing one row per CDR3 protein. Of approximately 400,000 distinct CDR3 sequences in the sample, 17% are singletons; the top ten hold just over 1%. A note on this clonotype: Its antigen is not identified.

This receptor was obtained from a male donor with ankylosing spondylitis. The sequencing sample was made of blood, either unsorted or a sorted T cell fraction (not recorded which). The genes are TRBV20-1 and TRBJ2-3; 8 bases map to TRBD2. The CDR3 loop is CSAGPISGITDTQYF. In nucleotides, the CDR3 is TGCAGTGCTGGGCCGATTAGCGGGATCACAGATACGCAGTATTTT.